Shown below are 3 T cell receptor beta chains from a single sample sequenced in a study of T cells in Graves' hyperthyroidism and ophthalmopathy. The source material, RNA transcripts, was used to amplify TCR beta CDR3 regions. First-round RT-PCR with HTBI primers amplified the TCR CDR3 region. TCRdb used MiXCR to reprocess the multiplex PCR reads, holding one entry per CDR3 protein. The sample includes a few hundred thousand distinct CDR3 sequences, more than 15% seen only once; the top ten take approximately 7.4%. Sequencing was performed on blood. The receptors here all came from a woman aged 30 to 39 with Graves' hyperthyroidism.

Notes on this clonotype: Being one base from a much bigger clone, this may be a read error. The rearrangement uses TRBV20-1 and TRBJ2-7; D is unclear. The CDR3 spans 14 residues. CDR1 and CDR2 (germline): DFQATT, SNEGSKA (reference sequence). CDR3 sequence reads: CSARQDEATYAQYF. The CDR3 nucleotides read TGCAGTGCTCGGCAGGACGAAGCTACCTACGCGCAGTACTTC.

Concerning this clonotype itself: Given a much more abundant clone one base away, this may be a read error. The chain employs TRBV29-1 and TRBJ1-1; 7 nucleotides match TRBD1. The germline gives CDR1 SQVTM, CDR2 ANQGSEA. This CDR3 is 14 amino acids long. Trimming cost V 7 bases and J 6 bases; bases outside gene matches: 14. CDR3 DNA sequence: TGCAGCGGGACTACTCAGACAGGGTTGGCTGAAGCTTTCTTT. This sequence encodes CSGTTQTGLAEAFF.

This clonotype has at least ten counts. The chain couples TRBV6-1 to TRBJ2-7, with no clear D. CDR3 length: 14 amino acids. V lost 0 bases, J lost 0 bases, and 6 bases lay in between. Germline V CDR1 and CDR2: MNHNS, SASEGT. The CDR3 protein is CASSEAANSYEQYF. In nucleotides, the CDR3 is TGTGCCAGCAGTGAAGCGGCCAACTCCTACGAGCAGTACTTC.